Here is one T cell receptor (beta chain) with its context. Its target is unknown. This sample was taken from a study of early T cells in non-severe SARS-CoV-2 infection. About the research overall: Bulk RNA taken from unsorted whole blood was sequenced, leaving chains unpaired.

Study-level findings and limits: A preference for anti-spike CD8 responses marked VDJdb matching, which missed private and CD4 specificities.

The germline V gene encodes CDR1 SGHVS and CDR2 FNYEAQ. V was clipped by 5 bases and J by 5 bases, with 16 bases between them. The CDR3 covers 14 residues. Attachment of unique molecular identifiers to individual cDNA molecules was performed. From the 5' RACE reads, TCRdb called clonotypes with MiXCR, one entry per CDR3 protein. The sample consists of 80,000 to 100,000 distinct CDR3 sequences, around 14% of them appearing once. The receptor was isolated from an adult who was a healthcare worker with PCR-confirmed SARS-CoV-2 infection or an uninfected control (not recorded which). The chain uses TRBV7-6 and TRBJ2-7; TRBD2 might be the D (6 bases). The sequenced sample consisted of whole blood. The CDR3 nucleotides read TGTGCCAGCAGCCCACTCGGGACTCCCCACGAGCAGTACTTC. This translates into CASSPLGTPHEQYF. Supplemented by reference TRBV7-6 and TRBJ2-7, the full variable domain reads GAGVSQSPRYKVTKRGQDVALRCDPISGHVSLYWYRQALGQGPEFLTYFNYEAQQDKSGLPNDRFSAERPEGSISTLTIQRTEQRDSAMYRCASSPLGTPHEQYFGPGTRLTVT.